The rows below give T cell receptor beta chains drawn from one sample of a study of T-cell reconstitution after alpha-beta-depleted transplantation in children. TCRdb reprocessed the PCR reads via MiXCR and lists one record per CDR3 protein. The sample records about 310,000 distinct CDR3 sequences, around 25% being singletons. The sequences come from PBMCs, mostly from graft donor cells, collected 180 days after TCRalphabeta/CD19-depleted stem cell transplant. The receptors originated from a male patient under 18 who had a stem cell transplant for acute lymphoblastic leukemia, so the T cells may come from the graft donor. The CDR3 runs from the conserved cysteine through the conserved F or W. Fields, in order: V gene, D gene, J gene, clone size, CDR3 DNA, CDR3 protein. A D gene is named only where the DNA matches it firmly. Part of the rows lack a size; the others show once, few, many or a class for expanded clones.

TRBV3-1	.	TRBJ2-1	.	TGTGCCAGCAGCCAAGTTATGAATGGGGGACAAAACTACAATGAGCAGTTCTTC	CASSQVMNGGQNYNEQFF
TRBV5-1	.	TRBJ2-7	.	TGCGCCAGCAGCCCAGGGACTCCAGCTTACGAGCAGTACTTC	CASSPGTPAYEQYF
TRBV25-1	.	TRBJ2-1	.	TGTGCCAGCAGTGAATTTGGCGCATACAATGAGCAGTTCTTC	CASSEFGAYNEQFF
TRBV5-4	TRBD1	TRBJ1-1	.	TGTGCCAGCAGCTTGCCACGACAGGGCCCTGAAGCTTTCTTT	CASSLPRQGPEAFF
TRBV28	TRBD1	TRBJ1-4	.	TGTGCCAGCAGTCACCGAGGGACAGGGGGTGAAAAACTGTTTTTT	CASSHRGTGGEKLFF
TRBV5-1	TRBD2	TRBJ2-1	few	TGCGCCAGCAGCTTGGCCCTAGCGGGTGGCAATGAGCAGTTCTTC	CASSLALAGGNEQFF
TRBV20-1	TRBD1	TRBJ2-7	.	TGCAGTGGCCCGACAGGGTACCGATACGAGCAGTACTTC	CSGPTGYRYEQYF
TRBV9	TRBD2	TRBJ2-3	.	TGTGCCAGCAGCGTAATGGGTGGGACTAGCGGGACAACAGATACGCAGTATTTT	CASSVMGGTSGTTDTQYF
TRBV7-9	TRBD1	TRBJ2-7	.	TGTGCCAGCAGCTTAGGGGACAGGGGTTTACACGAGCAGTACTTC	CASSLGDRGLHEQYF
TRBV30	TRBD1	TRBJ1-1	.	TGTGCCCTCCTCGGCAGGGGGTTTCCTGAAGCTTTCTTT	CALLGRGFPEAFF
TRBV5-5	.	TRBJ2-7	.	TGTGCCAGCAGCTTGGATGTTCCCTACGAGCAGTACTTC	CASSLDVPYEQYF
TRBV7-2	.	TRBJ2-7	.	TGTGCCAGCAGCTTAAGCCCCGGGGTATCCTACGAGCAGTACTTC	CASSLSPGVSYEQYF
TRBV5-1	.	TRBJ1-4	few	TGCGCCAGCAGCCTACCGGCAACTAATGAAAAACTGTTTTTT	CASSLPATNEKLFF
TRBV3-1	.	TRBJ2-4	few	TGTGCCAGCAGCCAAGTCGGTACGGGGGGCTCCAAAAACATTCAGTACTTC	CASSQVGTGGSKNIQYF
TRBV3-1	TRBD1	TRBJ2-7	.	TGTGCCAGCAGTCAAAACAGGGGCGGTAGGCAGTACTTC	CASSQNRGGRQYF
TRBV6-5	TRBD1	TRBJ2-1	.	TGTTCCAGCAGTTACTCGACTTGGGGACAGGGGGTAGATGAGCAGTTCTTC	CSSSYSTWGQGVDEQFF
TRBV5-1	.	TRBJ2-3	.	TGCGCCAGCACCCAGCTTGAGTTGCGTCTGATGACTAGCACAGATACGCAGTATTTT	CASTQLELRLMTSTDTQYF
TRBV20-1	.	TRBJ2-2	few	TGCAGTGCTAGAGACTGGGGCTCGGGGGAGCTGTTTTTT	CSARDWGSGELFF
TRBV6-1	TRBD1	TRBJ1-2	.	TGTGCCAGCAGAAAAGGGACAGGGGGCAGCTATGGCTACACCTTC	CASRKGTGGSYGYTF
TRBV3-1	.	TRBJ2-1	once	TGTGCCAGCAGCCCCGGTGGTGAGCAGTTGTTC	CASSPGGEQLF
TRBV12-3/TRBV12-4	TRBD1	TRBJ2-5	.	TGTGCCAGCAGCACGACAGGGCAAGAGACCCAGTACTTC	CASSTTGQETQYF
TRBV20-1	TRBD1	TRBJ2-2	few	TGCAGTGCTCGACAGGGCGGGAACACCGGGGAGCTGTTTTTT	CSARQGGNTGELFF
TRBV6-2/TRBV6-3	TRBD1	TRBJ2-2	.	TGTGCCATGGAAGGGGGCGTCGGCGGGGAGCTGTTTTTT	CAMEGGVGGELFF
TRBV20-1	.	TRBJ1-4	few	TGCAGTGCTAGAGATGTGGACAGCCTTAATGAAAAACTGTTTTTT	CSARDVDSLNEKLFF
TRBV27	TRBD2	TRBJ2-3	.	TGTGCCAGCAGTTTAGGGGGACTAGCGGGAAGCACAGATACGCAGTATTTT	CASSLGGLAGSTDTQYF
TRBV20-1	TRBD1	TRBJ1-4	few	TGCAGTGCTAGCCCGCCCCAGGGGGCGGGTGAAAAACTGTTTTTT	CSASPPQGAGEKLFF
TRBV25-1	.	TRBJ1-5	.	TGTGCCAGCAGTGAGGGTTTTCTGTATCAGCCCCAGCATTTT	CASSEGFLYQPQHF
TRBV6-5	.	TRBJ1-1	few	TGTGCCAGCAGTTACGGGGACACTGAAGCTTTCTTT	CASSYGDTEAFF
TRBV12-3/TRBV12-4	.	TRBJ2-7	.	TGTGCCAGCAACCCTATCCCGGAGGCACCCTACTACGAGCAGTACTTC	CASNPIPEAPYYEQYF
TRBV7-9	TRBD2	TRBJ2-7	.	TGTGCCAGCAGCTTCTGGACTAGCGGCGCCAACGAGCAGTACTTC	CASSFWTSGANEQYF
TRBV2	TRBD2	TRBJ2-1	.	TGTGCCAGCAGTGAAACCCCTAGCGGGAGGGCCACTGGGAATGAGCAGTTCTTC	CASSETPSGRATGNEQFF
TRBV6-1	TRBD2	TRBJ2-1	.	TGTGCCAGCAGTGACCCGTATACCGGGACTAGGTATGATGAGCAGTTCTTC	CASSDPYTGTRYDEQFF
TRBV5-1	.	TRBJ2-3	few	TGCGCCAGCAGCTTGGGAGCAGGGCAAGCAGATACGCAGTATTTT	CASSLGAGQADTQYF
TRBV7-2	.	TRBJ2-7	.	TGTGCCAGCAGCTTAGATTTGCTACAGTGGCAGGGAGAGCAGTACTTC	CASSLDLLQWQGEQYF
TRBV3-1	.	TRBJ2-1	.	TGTGCCAGCAGCCGAAGACTGGAGGGGGATGAGCAGTTCTTC	CASSRRLEGDEQFF
TRBV6-1	TRBD2	TRBJ2-1	.	TGTGCCAGCAGTGGTCCTGTAAGACTAGCGTCATACAATGAGCAGTTCTTC	CASSGPVRLASYNEQFF
TRBV7-6	.	TRBJ1-1	many	TGTGCCAGCAGTCCTCGGGAGGGGGGGACTGAAGCTTTCTTT	CASSPREGGTEAFF
TRBV7-8	TRBD1	TRBJ2-1	.	TGTGCCAGCAGCGCAAACTCCAGGGGGCATGGTGAGCAGTTCTTC	CASSANSRGHGEQFF
TRBV20-1	TRBD2	TRBJ2-3	few	TGCAGTGCTGAAAATCTACGGACTAGCGGGAGGATGGGCACAGATACGCAGTATTTT	CSAENLRTSGRMGTDTQYF
TRBV2	TRBD1	TRBJ2-7	few	TGTGCCAGCAGTGTGTTCTGGGACAGGGAGTACTTC	CASSVFWDREYF
TRBV5-1	.	TRBJ2-3	.	TGCGCCAGCAGTTCAGGGGTCGTTGGTGGAAACACAGATACGCAGTATTTT	CASSSGVVGGNTDTQYF
TRBV2	TRBD2	TRBJ2-1	.	TGTGCCAGCAGTGACGGGACTAGCGGGCCCGGTGAGCAGTTCTTC	CASSDGTSGPGEQFF
TRBV20-1	.	TRBJ1-4	.	TGCAGTGCTAGGTTAGGCGGGCGTCGTGAAAAACTGTTTTTT	CSARLGGRREKLFF
TRBV7-3	TRBD2	TRBJ2-3	.	TGTGCCAGCAGCTTCGGGTGGGAGGGCGAGGATACGCAGTATTTT	CASSFGWEGEDTQYF
TRBV20-1	TRBD2	TRBJ2-7	.	TGCAGTGCTAGAGTCACCACTAGCGGGAGCTCCTACGAGCAGTACTTC	CSARVTTSGSSYEQYF
TRBV25-1	.	TRBJ2-1	.	TGTGCCAGCAGTGCATTCAATGAGCAGTTCTTC	CASSAFNEQFF
TRBV5-5	.	TRBJ2-4	.	TGTGCCAGCAGCTTGGAGACAGGCTATACTCTAGCCAAAAACATTCAGTACTTC	CASSLETGYTLAKNIQYF
TRBV9	.	TRBJ1-1	.	TGTGCCAGCAGCGTAGGAACAGTCAGGAACACTGAAGCTTTCTTT	CASSVGTVRNTEAFF
TRBV29-1	.	TRBJ2-7	.	TGCAGCGTTGGAAAGAGGAACGACCGGTACGAGCAGTACTTC	CSVGKRNDRYEQYF
TRBV29-1	.	TRBJ1-2	.	TGCAGCGTTGCGGGGAACTATGGCTACACCTTC	CSVAGNYGYTF
TRBV5-1	TRBD2	TRBJ2-7	few	TGCGCCAGCAGCTTAGGCGGGAGGGCCCTCTACGAGCAGTACTTC	CASSLGGRALYEQYF
TRBV29-1	TRBD1	TRBJ1-2	.	TGCAGCGTTCCGGGACAGGGCGGATCCTATGGCTACACCTTC	CSVPGQGGSYGYTF
TRBV7-6	.	TRBJ2-7	.	TGTGCCAGCAGCTTCCCCGAAGGGGGGGAGCAGTACTTC	CASSFPEGGEQYF
TRBV29-1	.	TRBJ2-4	.	TGCAGCGTTGAGGGCAGGGGAACCAAAAACATTCAGTACTTC	CSVEGRGTKNIQYF
TRBV29-1	.	TRBJ2-7	few	TGCAGCGGTATAGCGGACCACACCTACGAGCAGTACTTC	CSGIADHTYEQYF
TRBV7-9	.	TRBJ2-1	.	TGTGCCAGCATCCTAGGGTACAATGAGCAGTTCTTC	CASILGYNEQFF
TRBV7-9	TRBD2	TRBJ2-1	.	TGTGCCAGCAGCTTAGGACTAGCGGGTCTTCACAATGAGCAGTTCTTC	CASSLGLAGLHNEQFF